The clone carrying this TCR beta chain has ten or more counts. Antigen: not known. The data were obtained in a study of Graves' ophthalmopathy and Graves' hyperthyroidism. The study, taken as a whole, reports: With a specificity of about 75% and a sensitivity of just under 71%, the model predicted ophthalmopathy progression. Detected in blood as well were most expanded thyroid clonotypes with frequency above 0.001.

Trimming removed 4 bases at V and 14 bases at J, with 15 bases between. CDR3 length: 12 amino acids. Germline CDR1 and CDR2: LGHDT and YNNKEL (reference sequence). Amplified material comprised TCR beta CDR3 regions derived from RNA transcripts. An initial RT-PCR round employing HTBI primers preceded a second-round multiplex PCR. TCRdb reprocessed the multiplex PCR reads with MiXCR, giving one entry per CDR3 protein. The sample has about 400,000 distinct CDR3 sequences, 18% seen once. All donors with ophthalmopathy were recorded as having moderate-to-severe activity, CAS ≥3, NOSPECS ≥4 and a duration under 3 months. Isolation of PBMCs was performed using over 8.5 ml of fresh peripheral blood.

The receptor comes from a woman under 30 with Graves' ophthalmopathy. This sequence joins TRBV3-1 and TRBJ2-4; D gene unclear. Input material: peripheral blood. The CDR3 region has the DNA TGTGCCAGCAGCCTGTATGCAGACCTAAAGTACTTC. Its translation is CASSLYADLKYF.